This T cell receptor beta chain was observed in a study of T cell responses to AZD1222 COVID-19 vaccine. Study findings and constraints: Spike was spanned by vaccine-associated CD4 TCRs, with dominance at 160-218 and 743-854. Repertoires were sampled only after the peak T cell response. Donors skewed white British and female; clonal diversity was possibly underestimated. Reportedly, close to half of spike-specific TCRs are directed against unmutated variant regions.

The data were produced by immunoSEQ multiplex PCR, yet TCRdb's version contains in-frame clones alone and is incomplete. The sample yields tens of thousands of clones, around 86% seen once. A word on this clone: Its antigen is undetermined.

This receptor was obtained from an adult in good health. The source material was peripheral blood, sampled on day 0 of AZD1222 vaccination.

Here the CDR3 DNA reads TGTGCCAGCAGTGTAAACGGAGCGCCTGGCTACACCTTC. It specifies CASSVNGAPGYTF. The J gene is TRBJ1-2, the V gene TRBV2, with D hard to call. This CDR3 has 13 amino acids. V gave up 4 bases and J gave up 7 bases, with 13 bases separating them. CDR1 SNHLY and CDR2 FYNNEI come from the germline V gene.